This passage covers 2 T cell receptor beta chains from one sample sequenced in a study of blood T cell repertoires in COVID-19 (TCRdb year 2020). The library was prepared using the immunoSEQ multiplex PCR assay. Held by TCRdb, this immuneACCESS table contains in-frame sequences only and omits some clones. Under half of the omission traces to an unresolved V gene where checked; the cause of the rest is unknown. A total of 200,000 to 250,000 clones appear in this sample, about 87% of them only once. Together, the top ten hold 2.7% of the sample. Input material: peripheral blood. The receptors were sampled from a young man with COVID-19, enrolled during active disease.

This sequence joins TRBV19 and TRBJ1-5; 11 bases agree with TRBD1. Looked up from germline, CDR1 is LNHDA and CDR2 is SQIVND (reference sequence). Trimming at V came to 2 bases and at J to 7 bases, leaving 4 bases not matched to a gene. The CDR3 contains 15 residues. The CDR3 bases are TGTGCCAGTAGTATAAGGGACAGGGGGGGACAGCCCCAGCATTTT. It is translated as CASSIRDRGGQPQHF.

V gene TRBV15 combines with J gene TRBJ1-3, with 9 nucleotides matching TRBD1. Germline V gives CDR1 LNHNV, CDR2 YYDKDF (reference sequence). V was clipped by 5 bases and J by 7 bases; unmatched bases: 6. CDR3 length: 14 residues. CDR3 region: CATSGGQGTNTIYF. Here the CDR3 DNA reads TGTGCCACCAGCGGCGGACAGGGGACCAACACCATATATTTT.